This T cell receptor beta chain derives from a study of blood T cells in healthy people across ages. Study at large: Template switching retrieved approximately one barcoded beta molecule for each two T cells. General observations from the study: Possibly confounding the expanded clonotype changes was the fact that donor CMV status was unknown. Fewer expanded clones and more diversity marked long-lived versus aged donors.

Alongside a J-beta primer mix, a sample-barcoded 5' primer served in a second PCR lasting 7 to 11 cycles. The template-switch adaptor, which had 12 random nucleotides, put a tag on each cDNA molecule. In TCRdb, the 5' RACE reads were re-called with MiXCR into one record per CDR3 protein. The sample holds under 1,000,000 distinct CDR3 sequences, 35% to 50% seen once. In its sample, this clonotype was seen a few times. No antigen is known for it. Germline CDR1 SGHTA, CDR2 FQGNSA. CDR3 length equals 16 residues. V was clipped by 1 base and J by 0 bases, with 13 bases between them. The clonotype comes from a man older than 75 in good health. Specimen: blood. The V and J genes are TRBV7-2 and TRBJ2-7, with D tentatively TRBD1 (6 bases). The DNA of the CDR3 is TGTGCCAGCAGCTTAGGAGGCAGGGGTGTCTCCTACGAGCAGTACTTC. Encoded protein: CASSLGGRGVSYEQYF.